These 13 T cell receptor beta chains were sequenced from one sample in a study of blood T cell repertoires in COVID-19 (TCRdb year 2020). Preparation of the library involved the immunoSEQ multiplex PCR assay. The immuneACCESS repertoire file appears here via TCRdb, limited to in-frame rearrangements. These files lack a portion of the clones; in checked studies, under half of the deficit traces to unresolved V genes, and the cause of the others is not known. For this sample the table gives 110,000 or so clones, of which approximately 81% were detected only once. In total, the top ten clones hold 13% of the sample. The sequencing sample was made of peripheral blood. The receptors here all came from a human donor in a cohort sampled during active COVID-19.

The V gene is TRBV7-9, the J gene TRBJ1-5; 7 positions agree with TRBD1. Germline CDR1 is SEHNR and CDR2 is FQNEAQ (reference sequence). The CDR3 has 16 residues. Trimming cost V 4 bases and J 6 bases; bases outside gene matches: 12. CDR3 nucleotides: TGTGCCAGCAGCTCCGAACTACAGGGGTTAGGTCAGCCCCAGCATTTT. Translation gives CASSSELQGLGQPQHF.

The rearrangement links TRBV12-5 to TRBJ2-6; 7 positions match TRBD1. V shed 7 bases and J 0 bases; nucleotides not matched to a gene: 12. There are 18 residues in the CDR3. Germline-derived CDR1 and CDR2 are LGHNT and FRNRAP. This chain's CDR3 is CASVQGQSAFSGANVLTF. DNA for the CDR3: TGTGCTAGTGTCCAGGGACAGAGCGCCTTCTCTGGGGCCAACGTCCTGACTTTC.

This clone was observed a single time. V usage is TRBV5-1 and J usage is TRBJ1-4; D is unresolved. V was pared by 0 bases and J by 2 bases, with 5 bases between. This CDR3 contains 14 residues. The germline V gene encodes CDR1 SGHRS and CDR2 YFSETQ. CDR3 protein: CASSLGGTNEKLFF. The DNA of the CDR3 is TGCGCCAGCAGCTTGGGAGGCACTAATGAAAAACTGTTTTTT.

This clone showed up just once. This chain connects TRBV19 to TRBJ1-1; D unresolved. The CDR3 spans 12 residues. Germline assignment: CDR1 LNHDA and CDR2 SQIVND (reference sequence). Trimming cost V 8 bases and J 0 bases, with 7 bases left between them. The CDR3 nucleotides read TGTGCCAGTGGGAGGTTGAACACTGAAGCTTTCTTT. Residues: CASGRLNTEAFF.

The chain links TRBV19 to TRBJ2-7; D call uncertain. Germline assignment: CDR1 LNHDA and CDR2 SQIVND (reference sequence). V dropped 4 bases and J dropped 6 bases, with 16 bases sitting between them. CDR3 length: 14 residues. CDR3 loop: CASSSAGMGGEQYF. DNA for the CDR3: TGTGCCAGTAGTAGTGCAGGCATGGGTGGCGAGCAGTACTTC.

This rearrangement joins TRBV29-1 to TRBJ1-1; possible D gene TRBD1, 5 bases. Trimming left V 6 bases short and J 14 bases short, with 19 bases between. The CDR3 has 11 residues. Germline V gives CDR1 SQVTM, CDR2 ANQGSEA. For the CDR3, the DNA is TGCAGCGTCGTCCGGGGGGACGGAGGGTTCTTT. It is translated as CSVVRGDGGFF.

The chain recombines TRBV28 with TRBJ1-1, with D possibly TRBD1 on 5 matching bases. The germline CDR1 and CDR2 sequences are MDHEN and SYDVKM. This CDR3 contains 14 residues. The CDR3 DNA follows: TGTGCAGCAGGAGTCGGGGGTGGTATCACTGAAGCTTTCTTT. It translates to CAAGVGGGITEAFF.

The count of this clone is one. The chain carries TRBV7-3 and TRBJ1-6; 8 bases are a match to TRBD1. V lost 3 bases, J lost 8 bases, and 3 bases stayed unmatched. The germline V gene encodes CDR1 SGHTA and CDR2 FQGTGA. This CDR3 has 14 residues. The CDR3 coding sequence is TGTGCCAGCAGCTTCCAGGGGGCGGATTCACCCCTCCACTTT. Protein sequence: CASSFQGADSPLHF.

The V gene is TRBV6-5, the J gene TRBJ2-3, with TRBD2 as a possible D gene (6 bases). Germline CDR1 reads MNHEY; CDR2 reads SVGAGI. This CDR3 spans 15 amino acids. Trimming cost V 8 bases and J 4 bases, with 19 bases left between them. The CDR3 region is CASRGTFPGADTQYF. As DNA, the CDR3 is TGTGCCAGCCGGGGGACTTTCCCAGGAGCAGATACGCAGTATTTT.

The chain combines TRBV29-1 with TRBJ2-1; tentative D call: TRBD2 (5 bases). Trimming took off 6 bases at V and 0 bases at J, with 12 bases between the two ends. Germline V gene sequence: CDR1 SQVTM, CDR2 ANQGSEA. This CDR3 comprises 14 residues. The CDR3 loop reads CSVRGSSSYNEQFF. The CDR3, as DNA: TGCAGCGTAAGAGGGTCGAGCTCCTACAATGAGCAGTTCTTC.

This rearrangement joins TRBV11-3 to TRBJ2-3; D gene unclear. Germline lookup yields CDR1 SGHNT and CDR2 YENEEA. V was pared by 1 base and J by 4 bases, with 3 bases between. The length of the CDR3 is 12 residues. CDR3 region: CASSLAADTQYF. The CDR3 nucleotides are TGTGCCAGCAGCTTAGCCGCAGATACGCAGTATTTT.

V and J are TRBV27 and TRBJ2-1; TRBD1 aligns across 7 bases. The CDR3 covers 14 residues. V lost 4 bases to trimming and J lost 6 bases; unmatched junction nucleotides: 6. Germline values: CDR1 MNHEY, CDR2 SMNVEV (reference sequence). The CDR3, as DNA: TGTGCCAGCAGTTCTCGACAGGGAATCAATGAGCAGTTCTTC. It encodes CASSSRQGINEQFF.

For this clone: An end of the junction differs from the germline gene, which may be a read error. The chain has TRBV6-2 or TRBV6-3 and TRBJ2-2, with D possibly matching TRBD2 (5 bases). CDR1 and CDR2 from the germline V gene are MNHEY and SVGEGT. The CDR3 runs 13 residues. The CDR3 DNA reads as TGTGCCAGCACCCCCGGGAACTCCGGGGAGCTGTTTTTT. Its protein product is CASTPGNSGELFF.